This T cell receptor beta chain originates from a study of cytomegalovirus exposure and HLA in healthy donors. Amplification used 60 Vbeta primers and 13 Jbeta primers. Method: immunoSEQ multiplex PCR; TCRdb's copy keeps in-frame clones and lacks some. The sample carries some 200,000 clones, over 75% recorded once. This clone was seen only a few times. This clonotype originated in a man aged 45 to 65 in good health and CMV-seronegative. Sequencing was carried out using PBMCs.

The CDR3 protein is CASSTGIAGGPRGTQYF. For the CDR3, the DNA is TGTGCCAGCTCAACGGGGATAGCGGGGGGCCCTCGGGGGACCCAGTACTTC. This chain uses TRBV18 with TRBJ2-5; TRBD2 matches 10 bases. Looked up from germline, CDR1 is KGHSH and CDR2 is LQKENI. This CDR3 has 17 residues. V lost 5 bases to trimming and J lost 7 bases; unmatched junction nucleotides: 16.